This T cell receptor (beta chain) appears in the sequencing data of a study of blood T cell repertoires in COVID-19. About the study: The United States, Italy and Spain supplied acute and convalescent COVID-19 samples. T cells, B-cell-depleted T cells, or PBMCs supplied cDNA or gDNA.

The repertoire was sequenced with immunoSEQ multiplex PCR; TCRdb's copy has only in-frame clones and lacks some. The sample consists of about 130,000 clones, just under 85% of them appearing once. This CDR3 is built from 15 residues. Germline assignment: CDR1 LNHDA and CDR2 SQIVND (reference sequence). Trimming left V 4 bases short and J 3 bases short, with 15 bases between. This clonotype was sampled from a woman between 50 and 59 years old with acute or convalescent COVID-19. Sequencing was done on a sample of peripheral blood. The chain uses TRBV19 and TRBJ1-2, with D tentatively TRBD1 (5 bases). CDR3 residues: CASSKGYPGYYGYTF. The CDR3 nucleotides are TGTGCCAGTAGTAAGGGGTACCCAGGGTACTATGGCTACACCTTC.